This TCR beta chain was profiled in a study of blood T cell repertoires in COVID-19. For the study at large: The origin of the acute and convalescent COVID-19 samples was the United States, Italy and Spain. T cells, B-cell-depleted T cells, or PBMCs provided the cDNA or gDNA that served as material.

Participant-reported clinical history was the basis for cohort assignment. Original data processing: From reference gene primer amplification, estimates of nucleated cell counts were derived. Clones were sequenced by immunoSEQ multiplex PCR, and TCRdb holds only the in-frame ones, with some missing. Clonal size and the V and J genes are those of that table, whereas D and trimming came from the DNA. The table records under 150,000 clones, around four fifths of them present only once. Germline lookup yields CDR1 SGHRS and CDR2 YFSETQ. CDR3 length equals 14 residues. V was cut by 0 bases and J by 4 bases, with 10 bases left in between.

The sample consisted of PBMCs or T cells enriched from blood (not recorded which). V and J are TRBV5-1 and TRBJ1-1; tentatively, D is TRBD1 (5 bases). This clonotype was sampled from a man aged 25 to 40 who had recovered from COVID-19. The CDR3 spells CASSLGSGLTEAFF. CDR3 DNA sequence: TGCGCCAGCAGCTTGGGATCAGGGCTCACTGAAGCTTTCTTT.